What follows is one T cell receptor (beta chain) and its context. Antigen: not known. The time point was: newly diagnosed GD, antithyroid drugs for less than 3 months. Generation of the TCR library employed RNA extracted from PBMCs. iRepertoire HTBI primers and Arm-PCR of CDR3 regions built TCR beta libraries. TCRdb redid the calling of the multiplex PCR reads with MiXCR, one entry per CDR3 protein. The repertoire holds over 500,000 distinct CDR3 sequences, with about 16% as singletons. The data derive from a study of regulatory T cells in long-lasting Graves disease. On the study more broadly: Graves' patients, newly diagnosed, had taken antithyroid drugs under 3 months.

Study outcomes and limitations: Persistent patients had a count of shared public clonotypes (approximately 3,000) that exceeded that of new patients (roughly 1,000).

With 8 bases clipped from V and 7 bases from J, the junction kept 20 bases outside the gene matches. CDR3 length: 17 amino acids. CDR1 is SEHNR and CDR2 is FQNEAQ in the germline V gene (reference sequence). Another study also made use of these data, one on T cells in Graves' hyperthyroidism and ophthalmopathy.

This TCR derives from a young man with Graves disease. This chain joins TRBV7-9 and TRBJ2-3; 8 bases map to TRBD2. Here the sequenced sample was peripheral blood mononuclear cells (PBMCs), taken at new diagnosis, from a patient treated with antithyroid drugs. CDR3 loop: CASSTESGRPPVNTQYF. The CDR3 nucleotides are TGTGCCAGCTCGACCGAGAGCGGGAGACCCCCCGTAAATACGCAGTATTTT.